This T cell receptor (beta chain) is drawn from a study of blood T cell repertoires in COVID-19. Study background: Researchers got acute and convalescent COVID-19 samples from the United States, Italy and Spain. The cDNA or gDNA used as material had been derived from T cells, B-cell-depleted T cells, or PBMCs.

Germline assignment: CDR1 SGHRS and CDR2 YFSETQ. The CDR3 spans 15 residues. Trimming at V came to 0 bases and at J to 5 bases, leaving 3 bases not matched to a gene. Under the authors' procedure: Cell counts per sample came from amplifying reference gene primers. Using immunoSEQ multiplex PCR, the repertoire was profiled, and TCRdb retains in-frame clones only, with some absent. The DNA gave D and trimming, while V, J and clone size come from that table. Here the sample spans about 18,000 clones, over 80% being singletons. The origin of this receptor is a human donor in a cohort sampled during active COVID-19. The donor label of this sample is uncertain. The gene calls are TRBV5-1 and TRBJ2-7; 12 bases line up with TRBD1. Sequenced input: peripheral blood. The CDR3 nucleotides are TGCGCCAGCAGCTTGGTAGGGACAGGGGGCGACGAGCAGTACTTC. Protein sequence: CASSLVGTGGDEQYF.